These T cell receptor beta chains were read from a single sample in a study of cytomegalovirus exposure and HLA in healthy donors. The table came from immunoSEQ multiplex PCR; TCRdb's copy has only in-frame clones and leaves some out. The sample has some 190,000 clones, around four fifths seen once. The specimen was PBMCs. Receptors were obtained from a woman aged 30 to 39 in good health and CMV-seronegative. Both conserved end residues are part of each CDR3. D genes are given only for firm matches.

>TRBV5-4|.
CASSSQGRDGYTF
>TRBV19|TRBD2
CASSTAGRTYEQYF
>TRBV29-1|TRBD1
CSVEVDDRDRDYGYTF
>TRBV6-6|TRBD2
CASSFAPGGGEQFF
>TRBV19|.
CASSIISGRDGDTEAFF
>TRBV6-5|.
CASSYGGWAYNEQFF
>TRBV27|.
CASSFGADEQYF
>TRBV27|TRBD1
CASSLSRQGATEQYF
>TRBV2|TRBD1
CASRDRGDYNEQFF
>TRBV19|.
CASRDSPNTGELFF
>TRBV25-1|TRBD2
CASSELSGAYNEQFF
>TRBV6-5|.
CASSWRAGTEAFF
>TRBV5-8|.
CASSSGQSINTEAFF
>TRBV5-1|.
CASSYDSNTGELFF
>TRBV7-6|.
CASSLGRQVDEQYF
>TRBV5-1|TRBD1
CASSPPGTVYEQYF
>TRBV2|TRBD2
CASRVTSGGAGELFF
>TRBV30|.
CAWSVATGRNTIYF
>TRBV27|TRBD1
CASSYGDRGQDGYTF
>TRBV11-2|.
CASSLVRVQTGELFF
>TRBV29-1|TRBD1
CSVGQGQNTEAFF
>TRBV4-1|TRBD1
CASSQVGQGARTEAFF
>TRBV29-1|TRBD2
CSVGGLAGFQETQYF
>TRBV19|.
CASTPLGGRTGELFF
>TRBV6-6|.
CASSYGAGVGETQYF
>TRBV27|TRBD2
CASRRAGALTNTGELFF
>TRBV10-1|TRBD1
CASSESWTGARRNTIYF
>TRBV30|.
CAWTEQGVSAFF
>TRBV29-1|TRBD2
CSVLGTSGGGNYNEQFF
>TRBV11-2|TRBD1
CASSLEGQTGNTIYF
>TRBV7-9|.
CASSPTRSGTEAFF
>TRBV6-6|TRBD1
CASSFTTGNSGNTIYF
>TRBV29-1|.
CSTGRDTEAFF
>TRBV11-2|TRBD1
CASSLVGTEVFF
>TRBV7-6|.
CASSLRQSNEKLFF
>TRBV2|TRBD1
CASGPQGAMEQYF
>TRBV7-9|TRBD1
CASSAYLDRGNTGELFF
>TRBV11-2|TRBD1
CASSPGTGSYEQYF
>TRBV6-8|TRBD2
CASSLSGGAGDTQYF
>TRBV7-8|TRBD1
CASSSGGTGFNGYTF
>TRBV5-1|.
CASSLAGSSYNEQFF
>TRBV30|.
CASQRVSNTEAFF
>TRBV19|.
CASSSDTSSYNSPLHF
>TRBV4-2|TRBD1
CASSQGLGQIAKNIQYF
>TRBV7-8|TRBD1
CASSQPTGRMAPLHF
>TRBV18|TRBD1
CASSPLGQGSSRNTEAFF
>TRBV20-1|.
CSASRGYEQYF
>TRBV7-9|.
CASSEGGVYEQYF
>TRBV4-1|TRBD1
CASSLGTGTYEQYF
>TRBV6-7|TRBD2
CASSYSGGLADSTDTQYF
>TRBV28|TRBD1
CASSPQGDQYF
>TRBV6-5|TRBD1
CASSLRTGAQPQHF
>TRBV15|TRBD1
CATSRDPGGLYEKLFF
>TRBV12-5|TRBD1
CASGALRQGRGNQPQHF
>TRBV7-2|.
CASSPRLHRLTGELFF
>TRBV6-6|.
CASSLSGGGEKLFF
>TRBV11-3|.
CASSLGGYNEQFF
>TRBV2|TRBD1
CASSVRQGAQPQHF
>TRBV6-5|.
CASHPLHGNYGYTF